These 23 T cell receptor beta chains came from one sample sequenced in a study of control samples from healthy donors and cancer patients. Repertoires were generated with immunoSEQ multiplex PCR, while TCRdb's copy carries only in-frame clones and drops some. The sample yields over 150,000 clones, approximately 94% seen once. Material for sequencing was PBMCs. These receptors all come from a man aged 55 to 70 with colorectal cancer.

The genes are TRBV4-3 and TRBJ1-2; D unclear. The CDR3 has 13 amino acids. Trimming pared 5 bases from V and 4 bases from J, leaving 11 bases between. Germline CDR1 reads LGHNA; CDR2 reads YSLEER. The CDR3 protein is CASSGRQSYGYTF. CDR3 bases: TGCGCCAGCAGCGGGCGGCAGTCCTATGGCTACACCTTC.

The CDR3 protein is CASSEGTVGKGYTF. The CDR3 nucleotides read TGCGCCAGCAGCGAGGGGACAGTTGGAAAGGGCTACACCTTC. V and J are TRBV4-1 and TRBJ1-2, with 7 bases fitting TRBD1. With 5 bases clipped from V and 8 bases from J, the junction kept 11 bases outside the gene matches. This CDR3 is 14 amino acids long. Germline V gives CDR1 MGHRA, CDR2 YSYEKL.

The chain joins TRBV12-1 to TRBJ2-7. TRBV12-1 constitutes a pseudogene. The CDR3 totals 14 residues. CDR3 region: CASSPRITSYEQYF. The DNA for the CDR3 is TGTGCCAGCAGCCCAAGGATAACCTCCTACGAGCAGTACTTC.

This chain links TRBV12-3 or TRBV12-4 with TRBJ1-1; 7 bases agree with TRBD1. The length of the CDR3 is 11 residues. The trim removed 5 bases at V and 7 bases at J, leaving 1 base unmatched. This CDR3 is CASSRQGEAFF. The CDR3 DNA reads as TGTGCCAGCAGTAGACAGGGTGAAGCTTTCTTT.

The chain carries TRBV4-1 and TRBJ1-6; D might be TRBD1 (5 bases). The CDR3 loop spans 18 amino acids. Germline V gives CDR1 MGHRA, CDR2 YSYEKL. V was trimmed by 1 base and J by 5 bases, leaving 18 bases between them. The CDR3 region is CASSQGYVRGGDNSPLHF. In DNA form, the CDR3 reads TGCGCCAGCAGCCAAGGCTACGTTAGAGGAGGGGATAATTCACCCCTCCACTTT.

V is TRBV4-1 and J is TRBJ2-7; 7 bases line up with TRBD1. Germline-derived CDR1 and CDR2 are MGHRA and YSYEKL. The V segment lost 3 bases and the J segment 7 bases; nucleotides outside the gene matches: 9. CDR3 size: 14 residues. CDR3 sequence (DNA): TGCGCCAGCAGCCAGGCCCCGGGACAGCTGGAGCAGTACTTC. This sequence encodes CASSQAPGQLEQYF.

The chain recombines TRBV6-6 with TRBJ2-1; no definite D call. Between the trimmed V and J ends, which lost 2 bases and 1 base, there was a span of 12 bases. This CDR3 is built from 16 residues. Germline lookup yields CDR1 MNHNY and CDR2 SVGAGI (reference sequence). The chain's CDR3 is CASSYRIGLSYNEQFF. The CDR3 DNA sequence: TGTGCCAGCAGTTACAGGATCGGGTTATCCTACAATGAGCAGTTCTTC.

This rearrangement joins TRBV6-5 to TRBJ1-5; maybe TRBD1 (5 bases). CDR1 and CDR2 (germline): MNHEY, SVGAGI. The CDR3 totals 13 residues. The germline V and J ends were trimmed by 4 bases and 6 bases, with 10 bases remaining between them. DNA for the CDR3: TGTGCCAGCAGTTCAGGGACGTTTCAGCCCCAGCATTTT. Translated, it gives CASSSGTFQPQHF.

This clone was recorded only once. The genes are TRBV5-1 and TRBJ2-2; 7 bases fit TRBD1. V shed 0 bases and J 5 bases; nucleotides not matched to a gene: 10. CDR1 is SGHRS and CDR2 is YFSETQ in the germline V gene. The CDR3 extends over 17 amino acids. CDR3 nucleotide sequence: TGCGCCAGCAGCTTGGGACAGGGTTCGAAGGGTACCGGGGAGCTGTTTTTT. This sequence encodes CASSLGQGSKGTGELFF. The whole variable domain, remainder taken from reference TRBV5-1 and TRBJ2-2, is KAGVTQTPRYLIKTRGQQVTLSCSPISGHRSVSWYQQTPGQGLQFLFEYFSETQRNKGNFPGRFSGRQFSNSRSEMNVSTLELGDSALYLCASSLGQGSKGTGELFFGEGSRLTVL.

The chain uses TRBV27 and TRBJ2-7, with D possibly matching TRBD1 (7 bases). CDR1 and CDR2 from the germline V gene are MNHEY and SMNVEV (reference sequence). V lost 7 bases, J lost 5 bases, and 18 bases lay in between. This CDR3 comprises 14 residues. CDR3 DNA sequence: TGTGCCAGCATTCCGACAGGGAGGTTCCACGAGCAGTACTTC. Translating it yields CASIPTGRFHEQYF.

The chain employs TRBV19 and TRBJ1-5, with a possible D match to TRBD1 (5 bases). Germline assignment: CDR1 LNHDA and CDR2 SQIVND (reference sequence). The CDR3 is made up of 15 amino acids. V was trimmed by 6 bases and J by 0 bases, leaving 12 bases between them. The CDR3 region has the DNA TGTGCCAGTAGCAAGGGGACGGTTAGCAATCAGCCCCAGCATTTT. Protein product: CASSKGTVSNQPQHF.

The chain links TRBV15 to TRBJ2-3; TRBD1 matches 7 bases. Germline V CDR1 and CDR2: LNHNV, YYDKDF (reference sequence). This CDR3 comprises 14 residues. V shed 5 bases, J shed 2 bases, and the junction held 4 bases outside the gene matches. As DNA, the CDR3 is TGTGCCACCAGCCATGACAGGGCCACAGATACGCAGTATTTT. Its protein is CATSHDRATDTQYF.

The rearrangement uses TRBV4-1 and TRBJ2-7, with 10 bases identical to TRBD1. V shed 4 bases, J shed 2 bases, and the junction held 14 bases outside the gene matches. This CDR3 is built from 18 residues. Germline V gives CDR1 MGHRA, CDR2 YSYEKL. The CDR3 here is CASSPKVGSGQGAYEQYF. CDR3 in DNA: TGCGCCAGCAGCCCAAAAGTAGGGTCCGGACAGGGGGCCTACGAGCAGTACTTC.

The chain couples TRBV4-3 to TRBJ2-1; D is perhaps TRBD1 (6 bases). The ends were cut back, 0 bases at V and 4 bases at J, with 13 bases in the middle. This CDR3 is built from 16 residues. Germline lookup yields CDR1 LGHNA and CDR2 YSLEER. As DNA, the CDR3 is TGCGCCAGCAGCCAAGATTGGGGGACACCTTACAATGAGCAGTTCTTC. Translation gives CASSQDWGTPYNEQFF.

The J gene is TRBJ2-5, the V gene TRBV29-1; D possibly matches TRBD1 or TRBD2 (5 bases each). With 7 bases removed from V and 3 bases from J, the gap between germline ends came to 9 bases. This CDR3 is 11 amino acids long. From germline, CDR1 is SQVTM and CDR2 ANQGSEA. The CDR3 reads CSGGRKETQYF. The CDR3 DNA reads as TGCAGCGGGGGACGGAAAGAGACCCAGTACTTC.

The V and J genes are TRBV30 and TRBJ2-5, with D hard to call. Trimming took off 0 bases at V and 3 bases at J, with 11 bases between the two ends. CDR3 length: 14 amino acids. Germline values: CDR1 GTSNPN, CDR2 SVGIG (reference sequence). CDR3 residues: CAWSVQSLKETQYF. CDR3 DNA: TGTGCCTGGAGTGTACAGAGCCTTAAAGAGACCCAGTACTTC.

The chain links TRBV27 to TRBJ1-1, with 9 nucleotides matching TRBD1. Trimming took 5 bases from V and 5 from J; bases not matched to a gene: 3. Germline V gene data show CDR1 as MNHEY and CDR2 as SMNVEV (reference sequence). The CDR3 length is 13 residues. This CDR3 reads CASSKGTGTEAFF. Here the CDR3 DNA reads TGTGCCAGCAGTAAAGGGACAGGGACTGAAGCTTTCTTT.

This chain uses TRBV19 with TRBJ2-6, with D hard to call. The germline V gene has CDR1 LNHDA and CDR2 SQIVND (reference sequence). Trimming took 6 bases from V and 0 from J, leaving 12 bases between them. The CDR3 totals 16 residues. The CDR3 DNA sequence: TGTGCCAGTAGCCTGGACGGAATCTCTGGGGCCAACGTCCTGACTTTC. As protein: CASSLDGISGANVLTF.

This chain connects TRBV4-3 to TRBJ2-5; 7 nucleotides line up with TRBD2. Trimming took 0 bases from V and 5 from J; bases not matched to a gene: 6. CDR1 LGHNA and CDR2 YSLEER come from the germline V gene. The CDR3 extends over 15 amino acids. CDR3 residues: CASSQEASGPETQYF. The CDR3 nucleotides are TGCGCCAGCAGCCAAGAAGCTAGCGGACCTGAGACCCAGTACTTC.

As to this clone: Relative to the germline gene, one junction end is altered; a read error may explain this. CDR3 sequence reads: CARSGGRGGPMNTEAFF. In DNA form, the CDR3 reads TGCGCCCGCAGCGGGGGGCGGGGGGGGCCCATGAACACTGAAGCTTTCTTT. This chain joins TRBV5-1 and TRBJ1-1; D may be TRBD1 (6 bases). The CDR3 spans 17 residues. CDR1 is SGHRS, CDR2 YFSETQ, per germline. Drawing the rest from reference TRBV5-1 and TRBJ1-1, the complete variable domain is KAGVTQTPRYLIKTRGQQVTLSCSPISGHRSVSWYQQTPGQGLQFLFEYFSETQRNKGNFPGRFSGRQFSNSRSEMNVSTLELGDSALYLCARSGGRGGPMNTEAFFGQGTRLTVV.

The V gene is TRBV5-1, the J gene TRBJ1-2; no clear D gene. The CDR3 sequence is 14 residues long. From germline, CDR1 is SGHRS and CDR2 YFSETQ. V was trimmed by 0 bases and J by 8 bases, leaving 14 bases between them. CDR3 bases: TGCGCCAGCAGCTTGGTGGGAGGTGCCCAAGGCTACACCTTC. It translates to CASSLVGGAQGYTF.

This rearrangement joins TRBV2 to TRBJ1-4; tentative D call: TRBD1 (6 bases). Germline values: CDR1 SNHLY, CDR2 FYNNEI. V lost 6 bases and J 8 bases, leaving 16 bases between the germline ends. The CDR3 is made up of 14 amino acids. The CDR3 loop reads CASRDTGIGEKLFF. The CDR3 DNA sequence: TGTGCCAGCAGGGATACAGGGATAGGCGAAAAACTGTTTTTT.

This chain links TRBV27 with TRBJ1-1; tentative D call: TRBD1 (6 bases). The CDR3 length is 14 residues. Looked up from germline, CDR1 is MNHEY and CDR2 is SMNVEV (reference sequence). V was shortened by 8 bases and J by 3 bases, with 16 bases between the two germline ends. The CDR3 DNA reads as TGTGCCAGCCGGCCGGGACACGGGGACACTGAAGCTTTCTTT. It is translated as CASRPGHGDTEAFF.